One sample yielded the 22 T cell receptor beta chains listed below, sequenced in a study of T cell responses to AZD1222 COVID-19 vaccine. The repertoire was sequenced with immunoSEQ multiplex PCR; TCRdb's copy has only in-frame clones and lacks some. Among about 170,000 clones listed, 87% were seen once. The starting material was peripheral blood, obtained 28 days after the second AZD1222 dose. These receptors came from an adult who received the AZD1222 COVID-19 vaccine.

V is TRBV12-5 and J is TRBJ1-5; D is unresolved. The germline V gene encodes CDR1 LGHNT and CDR2 FRNRAP. This CDR3 has 14 amino acids. Trimming removed 5 bases from V and 3 bases from J, with 11 bases in between. The CDR3 is CASGRPGFNQPQHF. The CDR3 DNA reads TGTGCTAGTGGTCGCCCGGGCTTCAATCAGCCCCAGCATTTT.

The chain has TRBV5-1 and TRBJ1-1, with 7 bases matching TRBD1. The CDR3 extends over 14 amino acids. Germline V CDR1 and CDR2: SGHRS, YFSETQ. J gave up 4 bases and V 6 bases, and 9 bases lay outside the gene matches. The CDR3, as DNA: TGCGCCAGCACCCTAGACAGGGAGGGCACTGAAGCTTTCTTT. Its protein product is CASTLDREGTEAFF.

The CDR3 DNA follows: TGCGCCAGCAAGGGACAACGGGGCACAGATACGCAGTATTTT. Amino acids: CASKGQRGTDTQYF. The chain employs TRBV10-2 and TRBJ2-3, with D possibly TRBD1 on 6 matching bases. V lost 7 bases and J 1 base, leaving 12 bases between the germline ends. The CDR3 extends over 14 amino acids. Germline CDR1 and CDR2: WSHSY and SAAADI.

The CDR3 DNA reads as TGTGCCAGCAGTTCCGACAGGGGCTATGGCTACACCTTC. Encoded protein: CASSSDRGYGYTF. The chain recombines TRBV27 with TRBJ1-2; 8 bases agree with TRBD1. The J segment lost 4 bases and the V segment lost 4 bases, leaving 2 bases of the junction unmatched. Per germline, CDR1 MNHEY and CDR2 SMNVEV (reference sequence). CDR3 length equals 13 residues.

The J gene is TRBJ1-2, the V gene TRBV21-1; the table calls TRBD1, which could not be checked here. TRBV21-1 is termed a pseudogene. This CDR3 region has 17 residues. Written as DNA, the CDR3 is TGTGCCAGCAGCAAACCTATGACCGGGACAGGACCCTATGGCTACACCTTC. Residues: CASSKPMTGTGPYGYTF.

This sequence joins TRBV19 and TRBJ1-2; possibly TRBD1 for D (5 bases). CDR1 is LNHDA, CDR2 SQIVND, per germline (reference sequence). Deletions cut 1 base from V and 8 bases from J, with 11 bases between. The CDR3 is 13 amino acids. The CDR3 spells CASSIAQGWGYTF. The CDR3 DNA sequence: TGTGCCAGTAGTATAGCCCAGGGCTGGGGCTACACCTTC.

The V and J genes are TRBV6-5 and TRBJ2-3; no definite D call. Per germline, CDR1 MNHEY and CDR2 SVGAGI. Trimming cost V 8 bases and J 5 bases, with 5 bases left between them. This CDR3 is built from 10 residues. The CDR3 sequence is CASLEDTQYF. DNA of the CDR3: TGTGCCAGCTTAGAAGATACGCAGTATTTT.

V and J are TRBV4-2 and TRBJ1-5; D unclear. CDR1 LGHNA and CDR2 YNFKEQ come from the germline V gene. This CDR3 has 13 amino acids. V lost 5 bases to trimming and J lost 0 bases, with 5 bases between them. CDR3: CASSFASNQPQHF. In DNA form, the CDR3 reads TGTGCCAGCAGCTTTGCTAGCAATCAGCCCCAGCATTTT.

V is TRBV2 and J is TRBJ1-3; D may be TRBD1 (5 bases). CDR1 SNHLY and CDR2 FYNNEI come from the germline V gene. V lost 3 bases to trimming and J lost 3 bases, with 9 bases between them. There are 14 residues in the CDR3. The DNA for the CDR3 is TGTGCCAGCAGTGAGTCGGGGCGTGGAAACACCATATATTTT. It yields the protein CASSESGRGNTIYF.

This sequence joins TRBV5-1 and TRBJ1-2, with TRBD1 as a possible D gene (5 bases). CDR1 SGHRS and CDR2 YFSETQ come from the germline V gene. With 5 bases removed from V and 0 bases from J, the gap between germline ends came to 11 bases. The CDR3 contains 14 residues. For the CDR3, the DNA is TGCGCCAGCAGTATTTCAGGGCCTAACTATGGCTACACCTTC. Translation: CASSISGPNYGYTF. Looking up the rest from reference TRBV5-1 and TRBJ1-2 gives the full variable domain: KAGVTQTPRYLIKTRGQQVTLSCSPISGHRSVSWYQQTPGQGLQFLFEYFSETQRNKGNFPGRFSGRQFSNSRSEMNVSTLELGDSALYLCASSISGPNYGYTFGSGTRLTVV.

This chain connects TRBV9 to TRBJ2-7; TRBD2 matches at 11 bases. The junction had 3 bases not matched to a gene; V was cut back by 4 bases and J by 6 bases. The CDR3 runs to 13 residues. Germline CDR1 SGDLS, CDR2 YYNGEE. DNA for the CDR3: TGTGCCAGCAGCCCGACTAGCGGGGCCGAGCAGTACTTC. Its protein is CASSPTSGAEQYF.

This clone has just a few counts. The gene calls are TRBV10-2 and TRBJ2-7, with TRBD2 identical over 7 bases. Trimming at V came to 4 bases and at J to 0 bases, leaving 15 bases not matched to a gene. This CDR3 contains 18 residues. CDR1 is WSHSY, CDR2 SAAADI, per germline. The CDR3 protein is CASSVSPSAGATSYEQYF. CDR3 in DNA: TGCGCCAGCAGTGTAAGCCCTTCGGCGGGAGCTACCTCCTACGAGCAGTACTTC.

The gene calls are TRBV7-9 and TRBJ2-1; 10 bases are shared with TRBD2. The CDR3 runs to 19 residues. Germline trimming cut 2 bases from V and 0 bases from J; bases unmatched to any gene: 10. Looked up from germline, CDR1 is SEHNR and CDR2 is FQNEAQ (reference sequence). The chain's CDR3 is CASSLLASGGLRSYNEQFF. The CDR3 nucleotides are TGTGCCAGCAGCTTACTCGCTAGCGGGGGCCTTCGCTCCTACAATGAGCAGTTCTTC.

This chain connects TRBV3-1 (or the pseudogene TRBV3-2) to TRBJ2-7; TRBD2 aligns across 9 bases. V dropped 0 bases and J dropped 2; count of bases not matched to a gene: 29. Germline CDR1 reads LGHDT; CDR2 reads YNNKEL (reference sequence). This CDR3 has 24 residues. CDR3 in amino acids: CASSQERTPGGAVLAGGSAYEQYF. The CDR3 bases are TGTGCCAGCAGCCAAGAGAGGACCCCCGGGGGAGCGGTTTTGGCGGGGGGGTCAGCCTACGAGCAGTACTTC.

V gene TRBV29-1 combines with J gene TRBJ1-1; perhaps TRBD1 as D (5 bases). V was cut by 3 bases and J by 1 base, with 9 bases left in between. Germline CDR1 and CDR2: SQVTM and ANQGSEA. The CDR3 extends over 13 amino acids. This CDR3 is CSVEGQTNTEAFF. For the CDR3, the DNA is TGCAGCGTTGAGGGGCAGACGAACACTGAAGCTTTCTTT. The full variable domain, completed using reference TRBV29-1 and TRBJ1-1, is SAVISQKPSRDICQRGTSLTIQCQVDSQVTMMFWYRQQPGQSLTLIATANQGSEATYESGFVIDKFPISRPNLTFSTLTVSNMSPEDSSIYLCSVEGQTNTEAFFGQGTRLTVV.

J is TRBJ1-1 and V is TRBV6-5; no firm D call. The CDR3 consists of 13 residues. In germline, CDR1 is MNHEY, CDR2 SVGAGI. Trimming took off 6 bases at V and 2 bases at J, with 10 bases between the two ends. In DNA form, the CDR3 reads TGTGCCAGCAGGCCAGGACCTAACACTGAAGCTTTCTTT. Protein sequence: CASRPGPNTEAFF.

This clone has only a few counts. V is TRBV7-7 and J is TRBJ2-3, with 7 nucleotides matching TRBD2. CDR1 is SSHAT, CDR2 FNYEAQ, per germline (reference sequence). The CDR3 contains 17 residues. J gave up 2 bases and V 5 bases, and 13 bases lay outside the gene matches. For the CDR3, the DNA is TGTGCCAGCAGCCCCGGCGGGGGTATTACCACCACAGATACGCAGTATTTT. Its translation is CASSPGGGITTTDTQYF.

This chain uses TRBV3-1 (or the pseudogene TRBV3-2) with TRBJ2-1; 7 nucleotides agree with TRBD1. The junction had 9 bases not matched to a gene; V was cut back by 0 bases and J by 13 bases. The CDR3 has 14 residues. CDR1 and CDR2 (germline): LGHDT, YNNKEL (reference sequence). For the CDR3, the DNA is TGTGCCAGCAGCCAAGACAGCTCTCGGGACAGCCAGTTCTTC. Its protein is CASSQDSSRDSQFF.

The V and J genes are TRBV6-2 or TRBV6-3 and TRBJ1-1; no reliable D call. V lost 4 bases, J lost 5 bases, and 23 bases lay in between. The CDR3 is 17 amino acids. Germline CDR1 MNHEY, CDR2 SVGEGT. For the CDR3, the DNA is TGTGCCAGCAGTTCCGATCTTTCGGGGAGCGGACGGACTGAAGCTTTCTTT. It is translated as CASSSDLSGSGRTEAFF.

The CDR3 region is CASSLVGSTDTQYF. DNA for the CDR3: TGTGCCAGCAGCTTGGTCGGCAGCACAGATACGCAGTATTTT. The chain couples TRBV5-4 to TRBJ2-3; unclear D gene. V lost 0 bases, J lost 0 bases, and 5 bases lay in between. Germline V gives CDR1 SGHNT, CDR2 YYREEE (reference sequence). CDR3 length equals 14 residues.

The chain combines TRBV19 with TRBJ2-7; the match to TRBD2 covers 8 bases. The germline V gene encodes CDR1 LNHDA and CDR2 SQIVND (reference sequence). Trimming took 4 bases from V and 6 from J; bases not matched to a gene: 8. The CDR3 sequence is 14 residues long. CDR3 sequence: CASSSLGTSGEQYF. The CDR3 nucleotides are TGTGCCAGTAGTAGCCTAGGGACTAGTGGCGAGCAGTACTTC.

The chain links TRBV4-2 to TRBJ2-5; 7 bases are shared with TRBD1. CDR3 length equals 17 residues. CDR1 is LGHNA, CDR2 YNFKEQ, per germline. V dropped 0 bases and J dropped 2; count of bases not matched to a gene: 9. The CDR3 nucleotides are TGTGCCAGCAGCCAAGAAGAGGGGGCGGCGTATCAAGAGACCCAGTACTTC. This translates into CASSQEEGAAYQETQYF.